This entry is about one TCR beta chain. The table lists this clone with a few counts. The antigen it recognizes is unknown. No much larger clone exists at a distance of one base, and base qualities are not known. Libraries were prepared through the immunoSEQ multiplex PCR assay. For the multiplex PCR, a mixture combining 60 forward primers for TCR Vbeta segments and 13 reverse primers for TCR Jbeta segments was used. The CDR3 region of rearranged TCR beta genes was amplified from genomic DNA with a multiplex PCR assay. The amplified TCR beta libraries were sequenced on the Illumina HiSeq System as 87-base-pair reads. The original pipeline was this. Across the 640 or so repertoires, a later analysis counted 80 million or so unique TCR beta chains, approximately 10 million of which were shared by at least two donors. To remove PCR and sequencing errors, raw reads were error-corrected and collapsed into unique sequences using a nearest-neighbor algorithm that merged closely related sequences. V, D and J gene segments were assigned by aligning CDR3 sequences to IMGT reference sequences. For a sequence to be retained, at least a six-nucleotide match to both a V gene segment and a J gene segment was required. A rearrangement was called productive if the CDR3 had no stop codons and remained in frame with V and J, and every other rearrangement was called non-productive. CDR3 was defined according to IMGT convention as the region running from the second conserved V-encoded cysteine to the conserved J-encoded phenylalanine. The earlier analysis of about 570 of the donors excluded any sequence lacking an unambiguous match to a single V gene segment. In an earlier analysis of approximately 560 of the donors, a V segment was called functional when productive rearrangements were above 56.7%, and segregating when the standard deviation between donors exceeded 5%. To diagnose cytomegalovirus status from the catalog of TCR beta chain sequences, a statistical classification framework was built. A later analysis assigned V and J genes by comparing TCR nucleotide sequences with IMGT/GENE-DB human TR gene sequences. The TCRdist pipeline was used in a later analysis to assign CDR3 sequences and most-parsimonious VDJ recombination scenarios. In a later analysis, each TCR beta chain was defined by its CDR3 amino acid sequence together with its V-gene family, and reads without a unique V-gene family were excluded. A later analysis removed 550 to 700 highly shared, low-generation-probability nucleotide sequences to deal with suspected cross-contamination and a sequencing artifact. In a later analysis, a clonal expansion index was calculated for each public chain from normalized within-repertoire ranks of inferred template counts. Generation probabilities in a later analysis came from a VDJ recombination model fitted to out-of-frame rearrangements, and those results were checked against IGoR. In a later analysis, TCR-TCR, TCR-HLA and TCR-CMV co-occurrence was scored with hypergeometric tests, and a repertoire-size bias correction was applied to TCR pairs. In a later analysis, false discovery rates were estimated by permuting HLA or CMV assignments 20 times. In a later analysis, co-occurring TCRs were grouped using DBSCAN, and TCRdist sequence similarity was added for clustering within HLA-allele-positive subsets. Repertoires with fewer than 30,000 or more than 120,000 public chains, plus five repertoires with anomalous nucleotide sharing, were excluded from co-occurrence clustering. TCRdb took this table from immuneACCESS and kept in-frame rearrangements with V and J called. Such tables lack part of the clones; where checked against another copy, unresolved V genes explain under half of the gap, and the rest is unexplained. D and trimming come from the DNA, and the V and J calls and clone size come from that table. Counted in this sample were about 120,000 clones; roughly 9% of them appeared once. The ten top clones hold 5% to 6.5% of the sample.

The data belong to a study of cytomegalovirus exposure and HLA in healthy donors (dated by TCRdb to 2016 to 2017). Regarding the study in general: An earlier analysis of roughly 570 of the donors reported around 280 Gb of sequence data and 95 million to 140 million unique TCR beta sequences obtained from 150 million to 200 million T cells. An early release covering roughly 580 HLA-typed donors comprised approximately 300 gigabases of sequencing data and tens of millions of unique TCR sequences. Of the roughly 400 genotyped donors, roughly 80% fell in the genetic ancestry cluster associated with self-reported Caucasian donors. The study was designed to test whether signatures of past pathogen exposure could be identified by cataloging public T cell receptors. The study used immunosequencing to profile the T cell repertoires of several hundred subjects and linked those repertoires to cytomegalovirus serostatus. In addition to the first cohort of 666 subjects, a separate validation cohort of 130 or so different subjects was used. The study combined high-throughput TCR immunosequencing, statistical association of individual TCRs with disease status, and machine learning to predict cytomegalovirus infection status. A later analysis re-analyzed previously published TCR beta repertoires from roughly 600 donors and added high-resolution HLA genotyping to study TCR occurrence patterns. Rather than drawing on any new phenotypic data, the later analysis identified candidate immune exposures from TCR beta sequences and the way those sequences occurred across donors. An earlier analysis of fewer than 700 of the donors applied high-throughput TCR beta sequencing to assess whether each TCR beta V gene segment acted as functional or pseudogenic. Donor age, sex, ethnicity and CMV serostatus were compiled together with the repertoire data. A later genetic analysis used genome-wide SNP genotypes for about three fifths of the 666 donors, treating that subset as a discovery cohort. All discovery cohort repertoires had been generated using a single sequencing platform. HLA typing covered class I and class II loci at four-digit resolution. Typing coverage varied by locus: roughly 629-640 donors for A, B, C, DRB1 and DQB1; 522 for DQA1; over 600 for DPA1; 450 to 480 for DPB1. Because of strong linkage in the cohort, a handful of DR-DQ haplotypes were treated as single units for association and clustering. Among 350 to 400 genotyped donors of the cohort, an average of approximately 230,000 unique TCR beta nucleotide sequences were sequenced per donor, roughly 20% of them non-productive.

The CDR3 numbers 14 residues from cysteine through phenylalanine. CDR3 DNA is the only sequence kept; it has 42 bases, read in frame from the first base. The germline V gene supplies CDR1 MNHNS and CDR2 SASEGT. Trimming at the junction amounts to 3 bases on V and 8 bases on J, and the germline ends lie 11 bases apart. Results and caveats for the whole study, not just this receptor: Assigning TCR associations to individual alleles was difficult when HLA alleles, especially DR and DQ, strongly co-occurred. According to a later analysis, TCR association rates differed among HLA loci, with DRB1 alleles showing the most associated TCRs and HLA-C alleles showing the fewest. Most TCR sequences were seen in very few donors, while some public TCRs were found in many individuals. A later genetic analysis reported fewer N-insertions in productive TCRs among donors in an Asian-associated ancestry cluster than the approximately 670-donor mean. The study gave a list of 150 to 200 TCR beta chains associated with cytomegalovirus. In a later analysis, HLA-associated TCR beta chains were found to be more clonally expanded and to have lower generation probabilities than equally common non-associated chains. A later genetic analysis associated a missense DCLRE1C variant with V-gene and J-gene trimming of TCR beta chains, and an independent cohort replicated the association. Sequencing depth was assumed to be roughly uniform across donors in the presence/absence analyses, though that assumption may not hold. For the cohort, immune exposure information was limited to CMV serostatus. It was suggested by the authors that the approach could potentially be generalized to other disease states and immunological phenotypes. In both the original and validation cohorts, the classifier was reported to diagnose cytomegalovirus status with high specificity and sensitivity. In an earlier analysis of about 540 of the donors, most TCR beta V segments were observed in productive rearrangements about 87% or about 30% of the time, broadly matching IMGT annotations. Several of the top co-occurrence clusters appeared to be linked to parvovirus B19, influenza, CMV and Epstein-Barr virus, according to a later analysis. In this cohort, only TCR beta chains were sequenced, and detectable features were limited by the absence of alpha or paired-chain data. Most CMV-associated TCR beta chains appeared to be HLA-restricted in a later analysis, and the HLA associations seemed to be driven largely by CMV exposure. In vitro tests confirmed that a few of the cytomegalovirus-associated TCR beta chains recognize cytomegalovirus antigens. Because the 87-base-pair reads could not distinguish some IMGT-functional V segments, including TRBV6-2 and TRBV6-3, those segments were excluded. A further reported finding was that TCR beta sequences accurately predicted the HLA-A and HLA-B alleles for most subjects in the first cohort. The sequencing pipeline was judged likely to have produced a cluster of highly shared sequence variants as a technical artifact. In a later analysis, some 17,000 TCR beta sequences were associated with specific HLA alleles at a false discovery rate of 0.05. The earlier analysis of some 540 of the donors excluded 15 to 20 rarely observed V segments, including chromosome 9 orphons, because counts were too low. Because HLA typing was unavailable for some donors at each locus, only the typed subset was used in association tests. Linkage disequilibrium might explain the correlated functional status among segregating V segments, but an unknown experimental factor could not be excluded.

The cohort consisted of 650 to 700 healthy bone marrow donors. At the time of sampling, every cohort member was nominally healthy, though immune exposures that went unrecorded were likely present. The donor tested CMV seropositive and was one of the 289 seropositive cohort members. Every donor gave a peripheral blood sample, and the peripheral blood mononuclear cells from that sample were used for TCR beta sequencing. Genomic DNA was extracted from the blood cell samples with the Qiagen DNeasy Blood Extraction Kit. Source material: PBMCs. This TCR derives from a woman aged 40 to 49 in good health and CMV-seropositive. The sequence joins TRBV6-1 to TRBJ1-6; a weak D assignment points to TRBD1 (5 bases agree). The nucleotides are TGTGCCAGCAGTGAGCGGGACTCGGATTCACCCCTCCACTTT. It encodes CASSERDSDSPLHF.